The present entry profiles one TCR beta chain with its context. Its matching antigen is unknown. Clones were read by immunoSEQ multiplex PCR, and TCRdb kept only the in-frame ones, dropping some. The sample lists millions of clones; about 95% were seen once. The data were obtained in a study of shared clonotypes between healthy human individuals. Naive CD8 cells lacked CD45RO and underwent positive selection for CCR7, leaving out terminally differentiated effector memory CD45RA+ cells. Study-wide points: Sharing across four donors was seen in roughly 5% of naive CD4 clonotypes.

V lost 4 bases to trimming and J lost 0 bases; unmatched junction nucleotides: 7. The CDR3 covers 17 residues. Germline CDR1 and CDR2: SGHTA and FQGNSA. The chain uses TRBV7-2 and TRBJ1-5; 9 bases match TRBD1. The receptor was isolated from a man younger than 30 in good health. The sequenced material came from naive CD8+ T cells sorted from blood. The CDR3 region is CASSSTGGPYSNQPQHF. CDR3 DNA sequence: TGTGCCAGCAGCTCTACAGGGGGCCCGTATAGCAATCAGCCCCAGCATTTT.